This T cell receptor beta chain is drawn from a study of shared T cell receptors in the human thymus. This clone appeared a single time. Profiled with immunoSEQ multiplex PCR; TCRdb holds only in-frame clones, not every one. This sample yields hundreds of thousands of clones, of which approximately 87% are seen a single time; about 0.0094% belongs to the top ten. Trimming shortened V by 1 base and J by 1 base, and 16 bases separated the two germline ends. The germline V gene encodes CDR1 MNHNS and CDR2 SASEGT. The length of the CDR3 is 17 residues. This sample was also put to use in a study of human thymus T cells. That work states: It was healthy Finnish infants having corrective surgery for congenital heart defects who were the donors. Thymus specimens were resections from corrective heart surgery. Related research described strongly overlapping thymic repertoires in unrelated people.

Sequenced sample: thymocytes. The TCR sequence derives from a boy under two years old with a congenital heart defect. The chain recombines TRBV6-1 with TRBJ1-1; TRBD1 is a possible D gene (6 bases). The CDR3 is CASSEGIQGRGNTEAFF. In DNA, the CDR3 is TGTGCCAGCAGTGAAGGGATACAGGGAAGGGGGAACACTGAAGCTTTCTTT.